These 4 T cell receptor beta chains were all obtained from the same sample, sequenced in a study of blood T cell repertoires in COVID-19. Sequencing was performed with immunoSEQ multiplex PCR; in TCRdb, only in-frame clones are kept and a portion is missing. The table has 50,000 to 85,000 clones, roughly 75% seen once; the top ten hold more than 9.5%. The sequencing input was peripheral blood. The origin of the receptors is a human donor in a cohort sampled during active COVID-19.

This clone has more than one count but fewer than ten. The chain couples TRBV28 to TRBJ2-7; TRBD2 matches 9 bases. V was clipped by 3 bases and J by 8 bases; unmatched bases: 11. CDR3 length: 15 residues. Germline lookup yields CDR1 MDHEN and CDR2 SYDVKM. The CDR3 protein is CASSFGVAGEEKQYF. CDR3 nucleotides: TGTGCCAGCAGTTTCGGGGTAGCGGGAGAAGAAAAGCAGTACTTC.

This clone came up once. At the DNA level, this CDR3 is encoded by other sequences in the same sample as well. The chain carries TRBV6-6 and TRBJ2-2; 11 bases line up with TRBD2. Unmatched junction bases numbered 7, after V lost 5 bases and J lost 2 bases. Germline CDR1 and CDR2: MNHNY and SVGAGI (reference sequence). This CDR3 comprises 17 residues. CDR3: CASSPLAGGSNTGELFF. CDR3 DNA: TGTGCCAGCAGTCCCCTAGCGGGAGGATCTAACACCGGGGAGCTGTTTTTT.

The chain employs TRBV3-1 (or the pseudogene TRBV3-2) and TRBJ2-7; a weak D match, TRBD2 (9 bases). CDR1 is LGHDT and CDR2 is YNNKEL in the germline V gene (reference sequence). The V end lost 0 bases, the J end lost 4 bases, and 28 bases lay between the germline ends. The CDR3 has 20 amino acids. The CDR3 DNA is TGTGCCAGCAGCCAAGATGAGGCAGGGGGCATGGGACTAGCCAGATACGAGCAGTACTTC. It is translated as CASSQDEAGGMGLARYEQYF.

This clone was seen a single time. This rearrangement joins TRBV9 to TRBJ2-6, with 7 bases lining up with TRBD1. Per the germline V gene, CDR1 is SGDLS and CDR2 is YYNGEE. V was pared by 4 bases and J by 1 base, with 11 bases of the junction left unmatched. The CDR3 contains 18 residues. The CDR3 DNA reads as TGTGCCAGCAGCCCCCTGGGGACAGCCCTTTCTGGGGCCAACGTCCTGACTTTC. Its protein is CASSPLGTALSGANVLTF. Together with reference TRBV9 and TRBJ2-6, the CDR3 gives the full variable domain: DSGVTQTPKHLITATGQRVTLRCSPRSGDLSVYWYQQSLDQGLQFLIQYYNGEERAKGNILERFSAQQFPDLHSELNLSSLELGDSALYFCASSPLGTALSGANVLTFGAGSRLTVL.